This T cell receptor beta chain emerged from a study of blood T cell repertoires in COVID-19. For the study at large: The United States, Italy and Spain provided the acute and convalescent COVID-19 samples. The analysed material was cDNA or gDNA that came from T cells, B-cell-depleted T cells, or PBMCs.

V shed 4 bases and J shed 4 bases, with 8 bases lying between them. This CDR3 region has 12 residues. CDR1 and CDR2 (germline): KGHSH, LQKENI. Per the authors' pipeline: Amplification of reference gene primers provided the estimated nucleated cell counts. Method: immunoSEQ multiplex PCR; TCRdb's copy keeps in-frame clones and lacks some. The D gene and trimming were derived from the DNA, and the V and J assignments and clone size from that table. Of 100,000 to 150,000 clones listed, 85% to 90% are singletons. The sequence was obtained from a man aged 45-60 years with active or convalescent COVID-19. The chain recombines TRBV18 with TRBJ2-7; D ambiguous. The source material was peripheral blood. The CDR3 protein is CASSLDGYEQYF. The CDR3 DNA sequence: TGTGCCAGCTCACTTGACGGGTACGAGCAGTACTTC. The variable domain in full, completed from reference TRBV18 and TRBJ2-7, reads NAGVMQNPRHLVRRRGQEARLRCSPMKGHSHVYWYRQLPEEGLKFMVYLQKENIIDESGMPKERFSAEFPKEGPSILRIQQVVRGDSAAYFCASSLDGYEQYFGPGTRLTVT.